This T cell receptor beta chain came from a study of CXCR3-negative and CXCR3-positive naive CD8 T cells. Broader study findings: In naive cells, CXCR3-negative and CXCR3-positive subsets had similar TRBV-TRBJ usage; memory cells differed. When CXCR3-positive naive cells were set against CXCR3-negative naive cells, the former had more hydrophobic TRB CDR3s.

A remark on this clonotype: The target antigen is unknown.

Germline V gives CDR1 SEHNR, CDR2 FQNEAQ (reference sequence). The CDR3 consists of 14 residues. Via 5' RACE with UMI labels, TRB cDNA libraries were prepared. From its re-call of the 5' RACE reads, TCRdb lists each CDR3 protein once, without DNA. The table for this sample gives some 130,000 distinct CDR3 sequences. The sample consisted of naive CXCR3+ CD8+ T cells from blood. Subset here: CD45RO-CCR7+CD27+CD95- naive CD8+ T cells expressing CXCR3 (TNR3+). The receptor comes from a human donor in good health. Some clones in this sample may be carry-over from other donors' samples. V is TRBV7-9 and J is TRBJ1-5; no DNA is available, so the TRBD1 call from TCRdb remains unchecked. CDR3 in amino acids: CASSHGQGGQPQHF.